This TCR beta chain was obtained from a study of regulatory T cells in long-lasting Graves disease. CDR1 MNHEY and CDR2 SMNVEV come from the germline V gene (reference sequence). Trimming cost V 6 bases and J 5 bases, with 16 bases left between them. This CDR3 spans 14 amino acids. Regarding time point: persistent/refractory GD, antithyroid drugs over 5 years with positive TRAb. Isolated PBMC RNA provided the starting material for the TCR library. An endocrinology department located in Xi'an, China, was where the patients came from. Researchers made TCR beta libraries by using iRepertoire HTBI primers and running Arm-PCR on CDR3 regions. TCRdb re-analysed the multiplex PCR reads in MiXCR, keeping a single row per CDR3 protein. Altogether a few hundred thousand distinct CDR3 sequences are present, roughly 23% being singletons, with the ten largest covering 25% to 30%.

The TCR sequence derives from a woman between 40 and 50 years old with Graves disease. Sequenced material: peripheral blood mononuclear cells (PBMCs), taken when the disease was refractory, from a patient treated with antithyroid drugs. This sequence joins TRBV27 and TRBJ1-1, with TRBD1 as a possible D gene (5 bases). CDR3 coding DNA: TGTGCCAGCAGGGCATTAGACAGATTTACTGAAGCTTTCTTT. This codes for CASRALDRFTEAFF.